The 32 T cell receptor beta chains listed next were all sequenced from one sample in a study of blood T cell repertoires in COVID-19. The repertoire was sequenced with immunoSEQ multiplex PCR; TCRdb's copy has only in-frame clones and lacks some. The profile shows under 300,000 clones, around 86% of them singletons. Sequencing used peripheral blood. The receptors shown here come from a man aged 25-40 years who had recovered from COVID-19.

This clone was seen once. V and J are TRBV11-2 and TRBJ2-5, with 8 bases that match TRBD2. This CDR3 has 16 amino acids. Germline lookup yields CDR1 SGHAT and CDR2 FQNNGV. V lost 4 bases to trimming and J lost 6 bases; unmatched junction nucleotides: 13. The CDR3 spells CASSSSAGGRWKTQYF. DNA of the CDR3: TGTGCCAGCAGCTCCAGCGCGGGGGGCCGATGGAAGACCCAGTACTTC.

The chain carries TRBV9 and TRBJ1-1; D gene unclear. CDR1 is SGDLS, CDR2 YYNGEE, per germline. The CDR3 length is 13 residues. V lost 5 bases and J 4 bases, leaving 12 bases between the germline ends. CDR3 DNA sequence: TGTGCCAGCAGGCCTTCCACGGGCACTGAAGCTTTCTTT. Amino acid sequence: CASRPSTGTEAFF.

The rearrangement uses TRBV11-2 and TRBJ1-3, with TRBD1 identical over 8 bases. The CDR3 sequence is 16 residues long. The germline CDR1 and CDR2 sequences are SGHAT and FQNNGV. The V gene end was trimmed by 5 bases and the J gene end by 0 bases; junction bases not matched to a gene: 6. CDR3 nucleotides: TGTGCCAGCAGCCCGGACAGGGCTGACTCTGGAAACACCATATATTTT. This codes for CASSPDRADSGNTIYF.

The chain links TRBV19 to TRBJ2-1; TRBD2 matches 8 bases. Germline assignment: CDR1 LNHDA and CDR2 SQIVND (reference sequence). V gave up 6 bases and J gave up 1 base; unmatched junction bases: 14. This CDR3 is built from 18 residues. CDR3 loop: CASRNEAGARGSYNEQFF. In DNA form, the CDR3 reads TGTGCCAGTAGGAACGAAGCGGGGGCCAGAGGTTCCTACAATGAGCAGTTCTTC.

This clone was detected a few times. This chain uses TRBV6-5 with TRBJ1-5, with unresolved D. CDR3 length: 13 residues. V lost 11 bases and J lost 9, with 20 bases in between. The germline gives CDR1 MNHEY, CDR2 SVGAGI. CDR3 bases: TGTGCCTCACGGCCCAGTGGGTCGGGGCCCCAGCATTTT. Translating gives CASRPSGSGPQHF.

V gene TRBV29-1 combines with J gene TRBJ1-5; TRBD1 matches 8 bases. CDR1 and CDR2 (germline): SQVTM, ANQGSEA. V shed 8 bases and J 12 bases; nucleotides not matched to a gene: 18. The CDR3 has 14 amino acids. Here the CDR3 reads CSFSSPGQDEFQHF. The CDR3 nucleotides are TGCAGCTTTTCTTCCCCGGGACAGGACGAGTTCCAGCATTTT.

The genes are TRBV19 and TRBJ1-5; tentative D call: TRBD1 (5 bases). The V gene lost 5 bases and the J gene lost 2 bases, with 13 bases spanning the gap. This CDR3 has 15 amino acids. Looked up from germline, CDR1 is LNHDA and CDR2 is SQIVND (reference sequence). In nucleotides, the CDR3 is TGTGCCAGTAGTCTACAGGTTTCGGGCAATCAGCCCCAGCATTTT. This gives the protein CASSLQVSGNQPQHF.

This rearrangement joins TRBV28 to TRBJ1-5, with a weak D call TRBD1 (6 bases). The germline V and J ends were trimmed by 8 bases and 0 bases, with 14 bases remaining between them. The CDR3 is made up of 15 amino acids. CDR1 is MDHEN and CDR2 is SYDVKM in the germline V gene. CDR3 loop: CASCCGQYSNQPQHF. The CDR3 bases are TGTGCCAGCTGTTGTGGACAGTATAGCAATCAGCCCCAGCATTTT.

This sequence joins TRBV6-2 or TRBV6-3 and TRBJ1-2; 7 nucleotides line up with TRBD1. The CDR3 is 14 residues long. Germline lookup yields CDR1 MNHEY and CDR2 SVGEGT. Losses at the gene ends were 5 bases for V and 3 bases for J; bases not matched to a gene: 6. CDR3 residues: CASSLDRRDYGYTF. CDR3 DNA sequence: TGTGCCAGCAGTCTGGACAGGAGGGACTATGGCTACACCTTC.

The chain employs TRBV29-1 and TRBJ2-7; D is ambiguous. This CDR3 contains 13 residues. V dropped 6 bases and J dropped 5 bases, with 17 bases sitting between them. Germline V gene sequence: CDR1 SQVTM, CDR2 ANQGSEA. CDR3: CSVRFRALHEQYF. DNA of the CDR3: TGCAGCGTCCGCTTTCGAGCCCTCCACGAGCAGTACTTC.

This rearrangement joins TRBV18 to TRBJ2-7; the D gene is possibly TRBD1 (5 bases). Germline CDR1 reads KGHSH; CDR2 reads LQKENI. Trimming removed 1 base at V and 4 bases at J, with 14 bases between. The CDR3 contains 15 residues. The CDR3 coding sequence is TGTGCCAGCTCACCACGGCAGGGTTCCCTGTACGAGCAGTACTTC. The encoded protein is CASSPRQGSLYEQYF.

The rearrangement links TRBV7-2 to TRBJ2-3; D is unresolved. The V gene's germline CDR1 is SGHTA and CDR2 FQGNSA. Trimming pared 3 bases from V and 4 bases from J, leaving 11 bases between. This CDR3 contains 14 residues. CDR3 DNA: TGTGCCAGCAGCTTCTTGGGCAATCCAGATACGCAGTATTTT. Translation: CASSFLGNPDTQYF.

This clone has a single count. This rearrangement joins TRBV7-2 to TRBJ1-2; 7 bases match TRBD1. V shed 0 bases and J 8 bases; nucleotides not matched to a gene: 3. Germline CDR1 reads SGHTA; CDR2 reads FQGNSA. The CDR3 is 13 residues long. CDR3 sequence reads: CASSLAGGGGYTF. DNA of the CDR3: TGTGCCAGCAGCTTAGCAGGGGGCGGAGGCTACACCTTC.

The chain uses TRBV5-1 and TRBJ1-6; a possible D gene is TRBD1 (6 bases). The germline CDR1 and CDR2 sequences are SGHRS and YFSETQ. The CDR3 is 15 residues long. Trimming removed 5 bases at V and 6 bases at J, with 15 bases between. The CDR3 reads CASRPNNRANSPLHF. DNA for the CDR3: TGCGCCAGCAGACCCAATAACAGGGCTAATTCACCCCTCCACTTT.

The chain combines TRBV10-2 with TRBJ1-3; 7 positions match TRBD1. V gave up 2 bases and J gave up 3 bases; unmatched junction bases: 7. CDR1 is WSHSY and CDR2 is SAAADI in the germline V gene. This CDR3 comprises 16 residues. The CDR3 DNA sequence: TGCGCCAGCAGTGAGGCACAGGGGAGAGTTGGAAACACCATATATTTT. It is translated as CASSEAQGRVGNTIYF.

The CDR3 region is CASSLRGGTYEQYF. Written as DNA, the CDR3 is TGTGCCAGCAGCTTACGCGGGGGCACCTACGAGCAGTACTTC. The chain couples TRBV11-3 to TRBJ2-7; TRBD2 is a possible D gene (7 bases). CDR3 length equals 14 residues. Trimming shortened V by 2 bases and J by 2 bases, and 10 bases separated the two germline ends. Germline V CDR1 and CDR2: SGHNT, YENEEA. Complete variable domain (other parts from reference TRBV11-3 and TRBJ2-7): EAGVVQSPRYKIIEKKQPVAFWCNPISGHNTLYWYLQNLGQGPELLIRYENEEAVDDSQLPKDRFSAERLKGVDSTLKIQPAELGDSAVYLCASSLRGGTYEQYFGPGTRLTVT.

The CDR3 spells CASRNNLGEQYF. CDR3 coding DNA: TGTGCCAGCAGGAACAATCTCGGGGAGCAGTACTTC. The J gene is TRBJ2-7, the V gene TRBV5-4; D not certain. Germline assignment: CDR1 SGHNT and CDR2 YYREEE (reference sequence). The CDR3 sequence is 12 residues long. Trimming shortened V by 5 bases and J by 7 bases, and 13 bases separated the two germline ends.

The chain joins TRBV27 to TRBJ1-2; 7 nucleotides line up with TRBD1. The germline gives CDR1 MNHEY, CDR2 SMNVEV (reference sequence). The junction had 11 bases not matched to a gene; V was cut back by 5 bases and J by 8 bases. The CDR3 sequence is 14 residues long. CDR3 bases: TGTGCCAGCAGTCCCCCGGACAGGATGGGGGGCTACACCTTC. It encodes CASSPPDRMGGYTF.

The chain uses TRBV6-4 and TRBJ1-5, with D unresolved. The CDR3 is 14 amino acids. V lost 1 base and J lost 1, with 5 bases in between. Germline assignment: CDR1 MRHNA and CDR2 SNTAGT. The chain's CDR3 is CASSDYASNQPQHF. DNA of the CDR3: TGTGCCAGCAGTGACTATGCGAGCAATCAGCCCCAGCATTTT.

The chain combines TRBV10-2 with TRBJ2-7; 11 bases line up with TRBD1. V trimming: 6 bases; J trimming: 0 bases; junction bases outside the gene matches: 4. The V gene's germline CDR1 is WSHSY and CDR2 SAAADI. This CDR3 contains 15 residues. Written as DNA, the CDR3 is TGCGCCAGCAGCTTCGGGACAGGGGGCTCCTACGAGCAGTACTTC. It codes for CASSFGTGGSYEQYF.

This chain connects TRBV24-1 to TRBJ2-3; no reliable D call. The CDR3 extends over 11 amino acids. The germline V gene has CDR1 KGHDR and CDR2 SFDVKD. The V end lost 9 bases, the J end lost 10 bases, and 13 bases lay between the germline ends. This CDR3 reads CATGGSTAQYF. The CDR3 coding sequence is TGTGCCACCGGTGGGTCAACGGCGCAGTATTTT.

The V gene is TRBV6-2 or TRBV6-3, the J gene TRBJ1-2; unclear D gene. Per germline, CDR1 MNHEY and CDR2 SVGEGT. V was shortened by 6 bases and J by 4 bases, with 12 bases between the two germline ends. The CDR3 consists of 13 residues. The CDR3 reads CASSLFGSYGYTF. The CDR3 DNA reads TGTGCCAGCAGCCTATTTGGGAGCTATGGCTACACCTTC.

The chain joins TRBV6-4 to TRBJ2-1; perhaps TRBD2 as D (6 bases). Germline CDR1 MRHNA, CDR2 SNTAGT. Trimming left V 6 bases short and J 0 bases short, with 15 bases between. CDR3 length equals 16 residues. CDR3 sequence: CASSPLAPSSYNEQFF. Written as DNA, the CDR3 is TGTGCCAGCAGCCCCCTAGCGCCAAGCTCCTACAATGAGCAGTTCTTC.

Turning to this clone: The same CDR3 can be traced to other DNA sequences in this sample. The rearrangement uses TRBV18 and TRBJ2-5, with D possibly matching TRBD2 (5 bases). The CDR3 length is 14 residues. From germline, CDR1 is KGHSH and CDR2 LQKENI. The V end was cut by 6 bases, the J end by 2 bases, with 13 bases between. This CDR3 reads CASSPSERQETQYF. The CDR3 coding sequence is TGTGCCAGCTCCCCGAGCGAGCGGCAAGAGACCCAGTACTTC.

This chain joins TRBV19 and TRBJ1-5; D unclear. Trimming removed 3 bases at V and 0 bases at J, with 6 bases between. This CDR3 contains 14 residues. The germline V gene has CDR1 LNHDA and CDR2 SQIVND (reference sequence). The CDR3 protein is CASSILISNQPQHF. CDR3 bases: TGTGCCAGTAGTATTCTAATTAGCAATCAGCCCCAGCATTTT.

The rearrangement links TRBV30 to TRBJ1-6; 10 bases fit TRBD1. V shed 5 bases, J shed 1 base, and the junction held 8 bases outside the gene matches. Germline CDR1 is GTSNPN and CDR2 is SVGIG (reference sequence). CDR3 size: 17 residues. The CDR3 sequence is CAWGRQGAGSYNSPLHF. The CDR3, as DNA: TGTGCCTGGGGCCGACAGGGGGCAGGTTCCTATAATTCACCCCTCCACTTT. The full variable domain, rest sourced from reference TRBV30 and TRBJ1-6, is SQTIHQWPATLVQPVGSPLSLECTVEGTSNPNLYWYRQAAGRGLQLLFYSVGIGQISSEVPQNLSASRPQDRQFILSSKKLLLSDSGFYLCAWGRQGAGSYNSPLHFGNGTRLTVT.

The chain combines TRBV7-2 with TRBJ2-3, with D perhaps matching TRBD2 (7 bases). Trimming took 0 bases from V and 7 from J, leaving 14 bases between them. The germline CDR1 and CDR2 sequences are SGHTA and FQGNSA. CDR3 length: 15 residues. The CDR3 reads CASSLAAGAGYTQYF. CDR3 nucleotides: TGTGCCAGCAGCTTAGCCGCGGGGGCCGGATATACGCAGTATTTT.

The V and J genes are TRBV6-5 and TRBJ1-6; D remains ambiguous. CDR1 MNHEY and CDR2 SVGAGI come from the germline V gene. There are 15 residues in the CDR3. V dropped 11 bases and J dropped 5 bases, with 19 bases sitting between them. The CDR3 nucleotides are TGTGCCCTCCGAAATAGTCCCTCTCATAATTCACCCCTCCACTTT. Amino acid sequence: CALRNSPSHNSPLHF.

The chain has TRBV6-5 and TRBJ2-4; D might be TRBD1 (6 bases). This CDR3 contains 15 residues. The ends were cut back, 6 bases at V and 3 bases at J, with 15 bases in the middle. Germline V gene data show CDR1 as MNHEY and CDR2 as SVGAGI. CDR3 loop: CASSFYRAGKNIQYF. Here the CDR3 DNA reads TGTGCCAGCAGCTTTTACAGGGCGGGCAAAAACATTCAGTACTTC.

The V gene is TRBV4-3, the J gene TRBJ1-2; a possible D gene is TRBD1 (5 bases). Germline lookup yields CDR1 LGHNA and CDR2 YSLEER. The CDR3 extends over 15 amino acids. The V end was cut by 4 bases, the J end by 1 base, with 13 bases between. CDR3 amino acids: CASSPGEGSNYGYTF. CDR3 DNA sequence: TGCGCCAGCAGCCCTGGGGAGGGGAGTAACTATGGCTACACCTTC.

The rearrangement joins TRBV7-9 to TRBJ2-3, with D possibly TRBD1 on 7 matching bases. Germline V gene data show CDR1 as SEHNR and CDR2 as FQNEAQ (reference sequence). Between the trimmed V and J ends, which lost 1 base and 3 bases, there was a span of 17 bases. The CDR3 loop spans 17 amino acids. CDR3 bases: TGTGCCAGCAGCTTAGGGGGGATGACAGGGAGGACAGATACGCAGTATTTT. This sequence encodes CASSLGGMTGRTDTQYF. Full variable domain (outside the CDR3, taken from reference TRBV7-9 and TRBJ2-3): DTGVSQNPRHKITKRGQNVTFRCDPISEHNRLYWYRQTLGQGPEFLTYFQNEAQLEKSRLLSDRFSAERPKGSFSTLEIQRTEQGDSAMYLCASSLGGMTGRTDTQYFGPGTRLTVL.

J is TRBJ1-1 and V is TRBV19; TRBD1 might be the D (5 bases). The V end lost 3 bases, the J end lost 11 bases, and 13 bases lay between the germline ends. The CDR3 loop spans 12 amino acids. Germline assignment: CDR1 LNHDA and CDR2 SQIVND (reference sequence). DNA of the CDR3: TGTGCCAGTAGTATGGATGCGGGGGATGCTTTCTTT. Amino acid sequence: CASSMDAGDAFF.